The 26 T cell receptor beta chains below come from one sample, sequenced in a study of T-cell reconstitution after alpha-beta-depleted transplantation in children. Unique molecular identifiers were incorporated during preparation of the TCRbeta library. TCRdb passed the PCR reads through MiXCR, listing each CDR3 protein once. The data contain over 400,000 distinct CDR3 sequences, around two fifths of them singletons. The sequencing here drew on PBMCs, taken before TCRalphabeta/CD19-depleted stem cell transplant. The receptors here all came from a girl aged 2-15 years with aplastic anemia, due to receive a stem cell transplant.

This clonotype was observed at least ten times. The chain joins TRBV28 to TRBJ2-3, with 10 nucleotides matching TRBD2. The germline V gene has CDR1 MDHEN and CDR2 SYDVKM. Trimming at V came to 7 bases and at J to 4 bases, leaving 8 bases not matched to a gene. This CDR3 comprises 15 residues. The CDR3 coding sequence is TGTGCCAGCACAGCCGGGACTAGCGCCCCAGATACGCAGTATTTT. It translates to CASTAGTSAPDTQYF.

The chain links TRBV4-1 to TRBJ2-3, with TRBD1 matching 8 bases. This CDR3 is built from 17 residues. The germline V gene encodes CDR1 MGHRA and CDR2 YSYEKL. The trim removed 0 bases at V and 3 bases at J, leaving 8 bases unmatched. DNA for the CDR3: TGCGCCAGCAGCCAAGATCGAACAGGGGGTTTAACAGATACGCAGTATTTT. It translates to CASSQDRTGGLTDTQYF.

V gene TRBV9 combines with J gene TRBJ2-7; 8 nucleotides line up with TRBD1. The length of the CDR3 is 15 residues. Germline V gene sequence: CDR1 SGDLS, CDR2 YYNGEE. The trim removed 3 bases at V and 5 bases at J, leaving 10 bases unmatched. The chain's CDR3 is CASSAQTGEADEQYF. CDR3 nucleotide sequence: TGTGCCAGCAGCGCCCAGACAGGGGAGGCCGACGAGCAGTACTTC.

The chain has TRBV4-3 and TRBJ2-1; 8 bases are shared with TRBD1. Trimming removed 1 base from V and 3 bases from J; junction bases left unmatched: 8. The CDR3 extends over 17 amino acids. In germline, CDR1 is LGHNA, CDR2 YSLEER. The CDR3 bases are TGCGCCAGCAGCCAAGGAGGGTACGGACAGGGCTACAATGAGCAGTTCTTC. Its protein is CASSQGGYGQGYNEQFF.

This clonotype was seen repeatedly, ten times or more. DNA of the CDR3: TGCGCCAGCAGCTTGGAACAGGGGTCCCATTCACCCCTCCACTTT. Residues: CASSLEQGSHSPLHF. This sequence joins TRBV5-1 and TRBJ1-6, with TRBD1 identical over 7 bases. The CDR3 has 15 amino acids. V lost 0 bases and J lost 8; bases outside the gene matches: 5. Germline lookup yields CDR1 SGHRS and CDR2 YFSETQ. The variable domain in full, completed from reference TRBV5-1 and TRBJ1-6, reads KAGVTQTPRYLIKTRGQQVTLSCSPISGHRSVSWYQQTPGQGLQFLFEYFSETQRNKGNFPGRFSGRQFSNSRSEMNVSTLELGDSALYLCASSLEQGSHSPLHFGNGTRLTVT.

This chain connects TRBV20-1 to TRBJ2-7; 11 bases align to TRBD2. V was clipped by 3 bases and J by 4 bases; unmatched bases: 5. This CDR3 is 14 amino acids long. From germline, CDR1 is DFQATT and CDR2 SNEGSKA (reference sequence). The CDR3 spells CSASGGTSGYEQYF. CDR3 bases: TGCAGTGCTAGTGGAGGGACTAGCGGTTACGAGCAGTACTTC.

J is TRBJ2-7 and V is TRBV4-1; D gene unclear. Germline lookup yields CDR1 MGHRA and CDR2 YSYEKL. The V gene lost 5 bases and the J gene lost 2 bases, with 16 bases spanning the gap. The length of the CDR3 is 15 residues. CDR3 DNA sequence: TGCGCCAGCAGCAGTCAGAGCGCCACCCCCTACGAGCAGTACTTC. Translation: CASSSQSATPYEQYF.

This clonotype was detected only a few times. V and J are TRBV10-2 and TRBJ2-7, with D uncertain. The germline CDR1 and CDR2 sequences are WSHSY and SAAADI. Trimming removed 0 bases from V and 6 bases from J, with 12 bases in between. This CDR3 has 14 residues. The CDR3 DNA sequence: TGCGCCAGCAGTGAGTCAGCAGGAGTTGTCGAGCAGTACTTC. The encoded protein is CASSESAGVVEQYF.

V usage is TRBV7-6 and J usage is TRBJ2-1, with 8 nucleotides matching TRBD2. Germline trimming cut 1 base from V and 8 bases from J; bases unmatched to any gene: 13. In germline, CDR1 is SGHVS, CDR2 FNYEAQ. CDR3 length: 17 residues. For the CDR3, the DNA is TGTGCCAGCAGCTTAGGGGGCCCCAGCGGGAGAGTCCATGAGCAGTTCTTC. Its protein product is CASSLGGPSGRVHEQFF.

The rearrangement joins TRBV7-9 to TRBJ1-5; D gene ambiguous. The CDR3 is made up of 13 amino acids. Germline V lookup: CDR1 SEHNR, CDR2 FQNEAQ (reference sequence). The V end was cut by 10 bases, the J end by 0 bases, with 10 bases between. The CDR3 is CAIGEGSNQPQHF. The CDR3 nucleotides are TGTGCCATCGGGGAGGGTAGCAATCAGCCCCAGCATTTT.

The chain has TRBV7-2 and TRBJ2-1; 8 bases match TRBD2. Germline CDR1 is SGHTA and CDR2 is FQGNSA. The length of the CDR3 is 16 residues. V shed 5 bases and J 2 bases; nucleotides not matched to a gene: 8. The CDR3 region has the DNA TGTGCCAGCAGCCCCCGGGGACTAGAGACCTACAATGAGCAGTTCTTC. Amino acid sequence: CASSPRGLETYNEQFF.

The V call is TRBV5-6, the J call TRBJ1-2, with TRBD1 as a possible D gene (5 bases). The CDR3 loop spans 15 amino acids. Germline V gene data show CDR1 as SGHDT and CDR2 as YYEEEE. Trimming cost V 4 bases and J 7 bases, with 20 bases left between them. This CDR3 is CASSGEDLGARGYTF. The DNA of the CDR3 is TGTGCCAGCAGCGGAGAGGACCTAGGGGCGCGTGGCTACACCTTC. Complete variable domain (other parts from reference TRBV5-6 and TRBJ1-2): DAGVTQSPTHLIKTRGQQVTLRCSPKSGHDTVSWYQQALGQGPQFIFQYYEEEERQRGNFPDRFSGHQFPNYSSELNVNALLLGDSALYLCASSGEDLGARGYTFGSGTRLTVV.

A few counts support this clonotype. The chain employs TRBV10-3 and TRBJ1-1; D gene ambiguous. V gave up 3 bases and J gave up 0 bases, with 11 bases separating them. CDR1 is ENHRY and CDR2 is SYGVKD in the germline V gene. The CDR3 has 15 residues. The DNA for the CDR3 is TGTGCCATCAGTGAATGGGTAGGACTGAACACTGAAGCTTTCTTT. Translating it yields CAISEWVGLNTEAFF.

The V call is TRBV25-1, the J call TRBJ2-5; no firm D call. CDR1 is MGHDK and CDR2 is SYGVNS in the germline V gene. The CDR3 extends over 14 amino acids. The V end lost 1 base, the J end lost 4 bases, and 10 bases lay between the germline ends. The DNA of the CDR3 is TGTGCCAGCAGTGAATCAAGGACGGTAGAGACCCAGTACTTC. Protein sequence: CASSESRTVETQYF.

CDR3 residues: CAITGTSGNTIYF. CDR3 nucleotides: TGTGCCATCACCGGGACCTCTGGAAACACCATATATTTT. The V and J genes are TRBV10-3 and TRBJ1-3; perhaps TRBD1 as D (5 bases). CDR1 ENHRY and CDR2 SYGVKD come from the germline V gene. The CDR3 spans 13 residues. The ends were cut back, 7 bases at V and 0 bases at J, with 7 bases in the middle.

The sample holds many counts of this clonotype. V gene TRBV20-1 combines with J gene TRBJ1-6; D is possibly TRBD1 (6 bases). CDR1 is DFQATT, CDR2 SNEGSKA, per germline (reference sequence). CDR3 length: 15 amino acids. Between the trimmed V and J ends, which lost 4 bases and 10 bases, there was a span of 20 bases. The CDR3 reads CSATDWGGGGSPLHF. The DNA for the CDR3 is TGCAGTGCTACCGACTGGGGAGGGGGAGGCTCACCCCTCCACTTT.

This chain uses TRBV6-1 with TRBJ1-2; TRBD1 might be the D (5 bases). Germline loops: CDR1 MNHNS, CDR2 SASEGT. The V gene lost 7 bases and the J gene lost 4 bases, with 13 bases spanning the gap. This CDR3 is built from 13 residues. The chain's CDR3 is CASTPGGAYGYTF. The CDR3 DNA reads as TGTGCCAGCACCCCCGGAGGGGCCTATGGCTACACCTTC.

V and J are TRBV7-6 and TRBJ2-3; D is possibly TRBD2 (6 bases). With 7 bases removed from V and 6 bases from J, the gap between germline ends came to 17 bases. This CDR3 is built from 14 residues. Germline assignment: CDR1 SGHVS and CDR2 FNYEAQ. The chain's CDR3 is CASTLRDWDDTQYF. The DNA of the CDR3 is TGTGCCAGCACCCTCAGGGACTGGGATGATACGCAGTATTTT.

This sequence joins TRBV7-2 and TRBJ2-1, with 11 nucleotides matching TRBD2. This CDR3 has 18 residues. Germline V CDR1 and CDR2: SGHTA, FQGNSA. V lost 0 bases to trimming and J lost 8 bases; unmatched junction nucleotides: 12. CDR3 amino acids: CASSLAPFGTSGSHEQFF. The DNA of the CDR3 is TGTGCCAGCAGCTTAGCACCATTCGGGACTAGCGGATCACATGAGCAGTTCTTC.

V and J are TRBV5-6 and TRBJ1-2; D remains unclear. The germline gives CDR1 SGHDT, CDR2 YYEEEE. This CDR3 has 14 amino acids. Trimming cost V 0 bases and J 6 bases, with 12 bases left between them. The CDR3 spells CASSLDLGFDGYTF. The CDR3 DNA reads as TGTGCCAGCAGCTTGGACTTAGGGTTTGATGGCTACACCTTC.

The V call is TRBV5-1, the J call TRBJ2-1, with TRBD2 matching over 9 bases. The CDR3 has 16 amino acids. Germline CDR1 is SGHRS and CDR2 is YFSETQ. J was trimmed by 4 bases and V by 1 base; bases with no gene match: 6. Written as DNA, the CDR3 is TGCGCCAGCAGCTTGCGTGGCGGGGGGGGATACAATGAGCAGTTCTTC. Its protein product is CASSLRGGGGYNEQFF.

V is TRBV12-3 or TRBV12-4 and J is TRBJ1-1; D gene ambiguous. The CDR3 length is 12 residues. V was cut by 3 bases and J by 8 bases, with 10 bases left in between. Written as DNA, the CDR3 is TGTGCCAGCAGTTTCGTTATTAAGGAAGCTTTCTTT. Its translation is CASSFVIKEAFF.

The chain recombines TRBV20-1 with TRBJ2-7, with 8 bases aligning to TRBD2. The CDR3 loop spans 16 amino acids. The germline V gene encodes CDR1 DFQATT and CDR2 SNEGSKA (reference sequence). Germline trimming cut 3 bases from V and 3 bases from J; bases unmatched to any gene: 13. CDR3 bases: TGCAGTGCTAGTAGGCGTGGGGTAGCGGGGAACTACGAGCAGTACTTC. Amino acid sequence: CSASRRGVAGNYEQYF.

This clonotype was recorded a few times. This rearrangement joins TRBV7-6 to TRBJ2-3, with TRBD2 matching 14 bases. V trimming: 4 bases; J trimming: 7 bases; junction bases outside the gene matches: 7. CDR1 is SGHVS and CDR2 is FNYEAQ in the germline V gene. This CDR3 contains 16 residues. The CDR3 bases are TGTGCCAGCAGCTACCGACTAGCGGGGGGGCCGAATACGCAGTATTTT. It translates to CASSYRLAGGPNTQYF.

Ten or more counts support this clonotype. V is TRBV5-1 and J is TRBJ2-2, with TRBD1 matching 9 bases. The germline gives CDR1 SGHRS, CDR2 YFSETQ. V shed 5 bases and J 8 bases; nucleotides not matched to a gene: 10. This CDR3 has 15 residues. The CDR3 loop reads CASSHGDRVPGELFF. The DNA of the CDR3 is TGCGCCAGCAGTCATGGGGACAGGGTCCCGGGGGAGCTGTTTTTT.

This clonotype was seen only a few times. In DNA form, the CDR3 reads TGTGCCAGCAGCCAAGCCGGGGACCCCACTGAAGCTTTCTTT. It encodes CASSQAGDPTEAFF. The chain recombines TRBV3-1 with TRBJ1-1; a possible D gene is TRBD1 (5 bases). Germline values: CDR1 LGHDT, CDR2 YNNKEL (reference sequence). The CDR3 length is 14 residues. V gave up 1 base and J gave up 4 bases, with 10 bases separating them. Together with reference TRBV3-1 and TRBJ1-1, the CDR3 gives the full variable domain: DTAVSQTPKYLVTQMGNDKSIKCEQNLGHDTMYWYKQDSKKFLKIMFSYNNKELIINETVPNRFSPKSPDKAHLNLHINSLELGDSAVYFCASSQAGDPTEAFFGQGTRLTVV.